Below, 21 T cell receptor beta chains from the same sample are listed, as sequenced in a study of cytomegalovirus exposure and HLA in healthy donors. The PCR contained 60 Vbeta and 13 Jbeta primers. Generated by immunoSEQ multiplex PCR, the TCRdb table keeps only in-frame clones and is missing some. The record lists 20,000 to 25,000 clones, of which the ten most abundant hold around 17%. Source material: PBMCs. Receptors originate from a male donor in good health and CMV-seropositive.

This chain links TRBV6-5 with TRBJ2-5, with 12 bases that match TRBD2. CDR3 length: 14 amino acids. The germline CDR1 and CDR2 sequences are MNHEY and SVGAGI. The V and J ends lost 5 bases and 4 bases, in that order; junction bases with no gene match: 2. CDR3 DNA sequence: TGTGCCAGCAGTCTAGCGGGAGGGATAGAGACCCAGTACTTC. Translated: CASSLAGGIETQYF.

V gene TRBV18 combines with J gene TRBJ1-1, with 7 bases identical to TRBD1. Looked up from germline, CDR1 is KGHSH and CDR2 is LQKENI. This CDR3 region has 13 residues. V dropped 11 bases and J dropped 1; count of bases not matched to a gene: 7. CDR3 in DNA: TGTGCCGGAGGGGACAGAGAGAACACTGAAGCTTTCTTT. Protein product: CAGGDRENTEAFF. Based on the CDR3 plus reference TRBV18 and TRBJ1-1, the full variable domain is NAGVMQNPRHLVRRRGQEARLRCSPMKGHSHVYWYRQLPEEGLKFMVYLQKENIIDESGMPKERFSAEFPKEGPSILRIQQVVRGDSAAYFCAGGDRENTEAFFGQGTRLTVV.

The chain has TRBV29-1 and TRBJ2-3; 8 bases line up with TRBD2. The CDR3 spans 13 residues. V gave up 7 bases and J gave up 4 bases; unmatched junction bases: 7. CDR1 SQVTM and CDR2 ANQGSEA come from the germline V gene. Written as DNA, the CDR3 is TGCAGCGGAGGGACTAGTTGGGCAGATACGCAGTATTTT. It is translated as CSGGTSWADTQYF.

The chain has TRBV27 and TRBJ1-6, with 9 bases matching TRBD1. The length of the CDR3 is 15 residues. V gave up 2 bases and J gave up 9 bases; unmatched junction bases: 5. Per germline, CDR1 MNHEY and CDR2 SMNVEV (reference sequence). The CDR3 loop reads CASSLMGQGLSPLHF. CDR3 nucleotides: TGTGCCAGCAGTTTAATGGGACAGGGACTTTCACCCCTCCACTTT.

V is TRBV6-5 and J is TRBJ1-2; D call uncertain. The ends were cut back, 5 bases at V and 4 bases at J, with 14 bases in the middle. The CDR3 sequence is 14 residues long. Germline lookup yields CDR1 MNHEY and CDR2 SVGAGI. The CDR3 DNA reads as TGTGCCAGCAGTATAGGGAGGCAGAGCTATGGCTACACCTTC. It specifies CASSIGRQSYGYTF.

The V call is TRBV5-1, the J call TRBJ2-1, with 10 bases fitting TRBD2. The V segment lost 4 bases and the J segment 2 bases; nucleotides outside the gene matches: 3. From germline, CDR1 is SGHRS and CDR2 YFSETQ. The CDR3 is 15 amino acids. This CDR3 is CASSTLAGAYNEQFF. CDR3 coding DNA: TGCGCCAGCAGCACCCTAGCGGGGGCCTACAATGAGCAGTTCTTC.

The J gene is TRBJ2-5, the V gene TRBV4-2; 9 bases line up with TRBD2. The CDR3 is 17 residues long. Germline lookup yields CDR1 LGHNA and CDR2 YNFKEQ. V shed 2 bases, J shed 5 bases, and the junction held 12 bases outside the gene matches. The CDR3 loop is CASSQQPAGGGAETQYF. The CDR3 coding sequence is TGTGCCAGCAGCCAACAACCAGCGGGGGGCGGCGCGGAGACCCAGTACTTC.

The genes are TRBV11-2 and TRBJ2-7; D possibly corresponds to TRBD2 (6 bases). Trimming cost V 2 bases and J 5 bases, with 10 bases left between them. Looked up from germline, CDR1 is SGHAT and CDR2 is FQNNGV. The CDR3 covers 13 residues. CDR3 residues: CASSLMGGDEQYF. The CDR3 bases are TGTGCCAGCAGCTTAATGGGCGGGGACGAGCAGTACTTC. Supplemented by reference TRBV11-2 and TRBJ2-7, the full variable domain reads EAGVAQSPRYKIIEKRQSVAFWCNPISGHATLYWYQQILGQGPKLLIQFQNNGVVDDSQLPKDRFSAERLKGVDSTLKIQPAKLEDSAVYLCASSLMGGDEQYFGPGTRLTVT.

This chain connects TRBV4-2 to TRBJ2-5; 7 nucleotides line up with TRBD2. V lost 4 bases to trimming and J lost 0 bases; unmatched junction nucleotides: 5. Germline CDR1 is LGHNA and CDR2 is YNFKEQ. This CDR3 contains 15 residues. CDR3 loop: CASSPKSGDQETQYF. As DNA, the CDR3 is TGTGCCAGCAGCCCCAAGAGCGGGGACCAAGAGACCCAGTACTTC.

The chain uses TRBV10-1 and TRBJ1-1; perhaps TRBD1 as D (6 bases). The CDR3 has 14 amino acids. The V and J ends lost 4 bases and 2 bases respectively, with 11 bases between them. In germline, CDR1 is WNHNN, CDR2 SYGVQD (reference sequence). In DNA form, the CDR3 reads TGCGCCAGCAGTGTGGACAGACGTAACACTGAAGCTTTCTTT. Amino acids: CASSVDRRNTEAFF.

The rearrangement links TRBV28 to TRBJ2-1; tentatively, D is TRBD2 (6 bases). From germline, CDR1 is MDHEN and CDR2 SYDVKM. This CDR3 region has 15 residues. V was trimmed by 2 bases and J by 2 bases, leaving 10 bases between them. DNA for the CDR3: TGTGCCAGCAGTTTAGTGGCGGGAACCTACAATGAGCAGTTCTTC. Protein: CASSLVAGTYNEQFF.

The V and J genes are TRBV2 and TRBJ1-1; TRBD1 matches at 7 bases. From germline, CDR1 is SNHLY and CDR2 FYNNEI. J lost 4 bases, V lost 6 bases, and 8 bases had no gene match. This CDR3 region has 14 residues. The CDR3, as DNA: TGTGCCAGCAGGTGGACAGGCGCGTTCACTGAAGCTTTCTTT. Protein sequence: CASRWTGAFTEAFF.

V usage is TRBV29-1 and J usage is TRBJ2-4; maybe TRBD2 (6 bases). Trimming removed 3 bases from V and 3 bases from J, with 18 bases in between. CDR3 length equals 16 residues. Germline CDR1 is SQVTM and CDR2 is ANQGSEA. The CDR3 DNA is TGCAGCGTTGACGATATACGGGGCGGGGACAAAAACATTCAGTACTTC. It yields the protein CSVDDIRGGDKNIQYF.

The chain links TRBV6-5 to TRBJ1-2; D unclear. Germline V gene sequence: CDR1 MNHEY, CDR2 SVGAGI. This CDR3 has 11 amino acids. Trimming stripped 2 bases from V and 8 bases from J, with 6 bases between. The CDR3 is CASSYGGGYTF. For the CDR3, the DNA is TGTGCCAGCAGTTACGGAGGCGGCTACACCTTC.

V gene TRBV5-1 combines with J gene TRBJ2-7; D not resolved. The CDR3 contains 14 residues. Between the trimmed V and J ends, which lost 0 bases and 3 bases, there was a span of 10 bases. The germline CDR1 and CDR2 sequences are SGHRS and YFSETQ. This CDR3 is CASSLAAGDYEQYF. In nucleotides, the CDR3 is TGCGCCAGCAGCTTGGCGGCAGGTGACTACGAGCAGTACTTC.

DNA of the CDR3: TGTGCCAGCTCCGGGCCAAGACTAGCGGGGGGGCCCCCCGACAATGAGCAGTTCTTC. The encoded protein is CASSGPRLAGGPPDNEQFF. The chain is built from TRBV27 and TRBJ2-1; 14 bases are shared with TRBD2. Unmatched junction bases numbered 17, after V lost 8 bases and J lost 5 bases. CDR1 MNHEY and CDR2 SMNVEV come from the germline V gene (reference sequence). This CDR3 is 19 amino acids long.

The chain links TRBV29-1 to TRBJ2-1; TRBD1 is a possible D gene (6 bases). Germline assignment: CDR1 SQVTM and CDR2 ANQGSEA. Deletions cut 7 bases from V and 6 bases from J, with 13 bases between. The CDR3 sequence is 12 residues long. Here the CDR3 DNA reads TGCAGCGGCGGACAGCAAGTCAATGAGCAGTTCTTC. Encoded protein: CSGGQQVNEQFF.

The chain is built from TRBV5-1 and TRBJ1-3, with D hard to call. This CDR3 has 16 residues. V was clipped by 0 bases and J by 8 bases, with 18 bases between them. Germline-derived CDR1 and CDR2 are SGHRS and YFSETQ. CDR3 DNA sequence: TGCGCCAGCAGCTTGGAGATGGAGCCGCCTAACGACACCATATATTTT. This encodes CASSLEMEPPNDTIYF.

This chain uses TRBV7-9 with TRBJ1-5; 8 bases fit TRBD1. Germline CDR1 reads SEHNR; CDR2 reads FQNEAQ (reference sequence). This CDR3 has 15 amino acids. V lost 6 bases to trimming and J lost 5 bases; unmatched junction nucleotides: 9. CDR3 region: CASSRGQGGYQPQHF. CDR3 coding DNA: TGTGCCAGCAGTCGAGGACAGGGAGGATATCAGCCCCAGCATTTT.

V usage is TRBV28 and J usage is TRBJ1-1; TRBD1 agrees at 7 bases. The CDR3 sequence is 14 residues long. The V gene end was trimmed by 5 bases and the J gene end by 4 bases; junction bases not matched to a gene: 7. Germline CDR1 is MDHEN and CDR2 is SYDVKM. CDR3 coding DNA: TGTGCCAGCAGTCTTAGGGGGCTTGTCACTGAAGCTTTCTTT. It encodes CASSLRGLVTEAFF.

The gene calls are TRBV15 and TRBJ1-1; D gene unclear. The V gene's germline CDR1 is LNHNV and CDR2 YYDKDF (reference sequence). V gave up 5 bases and J gave up 2 bases, with 9 bases separating them. CDR3 length equals 13 residues. The DNA of the CDR3 is TGTGCCACCAGCTACGGGGTAAACACTGAAGCTTTCTTT. Residues: CATSYGVNTEAFF.